The rows below give T cell receptor beta chains drawn from one sample of a study of blood T cells in healthy people across ages. TCRdb reprocessed the 5' RACE reads with MiXCR, giving one entry per CDR3 protein. The data hold about 1,500,000 distinct CDR3 sequences, with roughly 27% observed a single time. Sequences were obtained from blood. The receptors derive from a woman aged 25 to 39 in good health. The CDR3 runs from the conserved cysteine through the conserved F or W. A D gene is named only where the DNA matches it firmly. Clone size is not always given. Where it is, it says once, few, many or a class for expanded clones.

j_call	clone_size	d_call	v_call	cdr3_nt	cdr3_aa
TRBJ2-7	-	-	TRBV5-1	TGCGCCAGCAGCTCCGGCGCAGCGGGCGGAGAGCAGTACTTC	CASSSGAAGGEQYF
TRBJ1-4	-	-	TRBV10-3	TGTGCCATCAGTGTTAGCTGGGATGAAAAACTGTTTTTT	CAISVSWDEKLFF
TRBJ2-1	-	-	TRBV5-6	TGTGCCAGCAGCTGGTCTCTTGGCGAGCAGTTCTTC	CASSWSLGEQFF
TRBJ2-7	-	-	TRBV5-1	TGCGCCAGCAGCTTGGCCGAACCCAACGAGCAGTACTTC	CASSLAEPNEQYF
TRBJ1-4	-	-	TRBV20-1	TGCAGTGCTATCTCGCGCGGAGGGGATGAAAAACGGTTTTTT	CSAISRGGDEKRFF
TRBJ2-1	few	TRBD2	TRBV7-9	TGTGCCAGCAGCTTACTTGGGACTAGAAAGAATGAGCAGTTCTTC	CASSLLGTRKNEQFF
TRBJ2-2	-	TRBD2	TRBV5-1	TGCGCCAGCAGCCCCACCAGCGGGGGTGCAGTGGAGCTGTTTTTT	CASSPTSGGAVELFF
TRBJ2-7	-	-	TRBV28	TGTGCCAGCAGTTCCCTGGGTTCCTACGAGCAGTACTTC	CASSSLGSYEQYF
TRBJ2-3	-	-	TRBV27	TGTGCCAGCTGCCCAACGACAATCGGGTACACAGATACGCAGTATTTT	CASCPTTIGYTDTQYF
TRBJ2-1	few	-	TRBV7-7	TGTGCCAGCAGCTTCGGCTTAGTCAATGAGCAGTTCTTC	CASSFGLVNEQFF
TRBJ2-7	many	-	TRBV5-5	TGTGCCAGCAGCTATCCGGGACAAACCTACGAGCAGTACTTC	CASSYPGQTYEQYF
TRBJ1-2	-	TRBD1	TRBV6-2/TRBV6-3	TGTGCCAGCAGGGGACAGCTATTCGCCTTATATGGCTACACCTTC	CASRGQLFALYGYTF
TRBJ2-3	many	-	TRBV29-1	TGCAGCGTTGAACCTAGAGGTTCGGTCGATACGCAGTATTTT	CSVEPRGSVDTQYF
TRBJ2-5	-	TRBD1	TRBV12-3/TRBV12-4	TGTGCCAGCAGTGCACAGGGGGCGGGGGAGGGGACCCAGTACTTC	CASSAQGAGEGTQYF
TRBJ2-7	few	TRBD2	TRBV10-1	TGCGCCAGCAGTGAGTACCAGACTAGCGGGAGGTACGAGCAGTACTTC	CASSEYQTSGRYEQYF